Listed here is a single T cell receptor beta chain. The antigen remains undetermined. About 0.5 to 1 ug RNA was reverse transcribed with random hexamers. Amplification of TCR beta CDR3 spanned 54 Vbeta and 13 Jbeta via immunoSEQ multiplex PCR. In TCRdb, the immunoSEQ multiplex PCR reads were re-called with MiXCR into one record per CDR3 protein. The sample has 150,000 to 200,000 distinct CDR3 sequences, approximately 95% seen once. The data were taken from a study of CD8 T cells in Susac syndrome. Study-wide results and limits: The study acknowledged a relatively small number of individuals in its TCR sequencing and HLA analysis.

V lost 5 bases to trimming and J lost 0 bases; unmatched junction nucleotides: 7. Germline CDR1 reads SEHNR; CDR2 reads FQNEAQ (reference sequence). This CDR3 contains 16 residues. While CD8+ and CD4+ T cells were isolated negatively, TEMRA cells were enriched by FACS. This clonotype was sampled from a human donor with multiple sclerosis. Sequenced: CD4+ T cells from PBMCs. The chain employs TRBV7-9 and TRBJ2-3, with 8 bases that match TRBD1. This chain's CDR3 is CASSMQGTGSTDTQYF. CDR3 coding DNA: TGTGCCAGCAGCATGCAGGGGACAGGAAGCACAGATACGCAGTATTTT.